Following are 25 T cell receptor beta chains from one sample sequenced in a study of shared clonotypes between healthy human individuals. Terminally differentiated effector memory CD45RA+ cells were left out of the naive CD8 fraction, which was CD45RO-negative and positively selected for CCR7. Profiling relied on immunoSEQ multiplex PCR, and the TCRdb table lists in-frame clones only, not all of them. This table has around 2,100,000 clones, about 94% appearing once. Sequences were obtained from naive CD8+ T cells sorted from blood. These receptors were collected from a man younger than 35 in good health.

The V and J genes are TRBV27 and TRBJ1-2; D is perhaps TRBD1 (5 bases). CDR1 MNHEY and CDR2 SMNVEV come from the germline V gene (reference sequence). The CDR3 is 16 amino acids. Trimming shortened V by 3 bases and J by 8 bases, and 22 bases separated the two germline ends. The CDR3 nucleotides are TGTGCCAGCAGTTTTTTGGGGGTGCAGCAGGGCCAAGGCTACACCTTC. This encodes CASSFLGVQQGQGYTF.

The chain uses TRBV27 and TRBJ2-5; tentatively, D is TRBD2 (5 bases). The CDR3 covers 16 residues. V dropped 5 bases and J dropped 4 bases, with 20 bases sitting between them. Germline CDR1 and CDR2: MNHEY and SMNVEV (reference sequence). The CDR3 region is CASSPLTTYEGETQYF. CDR3 coding DNA: TGTGCCAGCAGTCCCTTGACAACGTATGAGGGAGAGACCCAGTACTTC.

CDR3 residues: CAASNRGTGDTQYF. CDR3 in DNA: TGTGCCGCCAGCAATCGCGGGACCGGGGATACGCAGTATTTT. The chain recombines TRBV27 with TRBJ2-3, with D perhaps TRBD2 (6 bases). CDR3 size: 14 residues. Trimming removed 11 bases at V and 6 bases at J, with 21 bases between. The germline CDR1 and CDR2 sequences are MNHEY and SMNVEV (reference sequence).

This chain connects TRBV27 to TRBJ2-7; 10 bases fit TRBD2. Trimming removed 6 bases from V and 6 bases from J; junction bases left unmatched: 8. CDR1 is MNHEY, CDR2 SMNVEV, per germline (reference sequence). The length of the CDR3 is 14 residues. The CDR3: CASRELAGPAEQYF. DNA of the CDR3: TGTGCCAGCAGGGAACTAGCGGGACCGGCCGAGCAGTACTTC.

The J gene is TRBJ2-1, the V gene TRBV5-1; D uncertain. This CDR3 region has 14 residues. CDR1 and CDR2 from the germline V gene are SGHRS and YFSETQ. V was shortened by 0 bases and J by 6 bases, with 10 bases between the two germline ends. The CDR3 loop is CASSLALLVNEQFF. Here the CDR3 DNA reads TGCGCCAGCAGCTTGGCCCTTTTAGTCAATGAGCAGTTCTTC.

In this sample, this clone turned up once. The rearrangement joins TRBV11-3 to TRBJ1-5; a weak D match, TRBD1 (5 bases). CDR3 length: 16 residues. CDR1 is SGHNT and CDR2 is YENEEA in the germline V gene. Trimming took 3 bases from V and 6 from J, leaving 18 bases between them. The CDR3 DNA sequence: TGTGCCAGCAGCTTTTCATACTGCGGGGGTGGTCAGCCCCAGCATTTT. Its protein product is CASSFSYCGGGQPQHF.

Here the CDR3 DNA reads TGTGCCAGCAGCCAGACAGGGGAAATTCACGAGCAGTACTTC. This sequence encodes CASSQTGEIHEQYF. The chain employs TRBV9 and TRBJ2-7, with 8 bases fitting TRBD1. Losses at the gene ends were 4 bases for V and 5 bases for J; bases not matched to a gene: 8. Germline CDR1 and CDR2: SGDLS and YYNGEE. This CDR3 has 14 residues.

The chain has TRBV4-1 and TRBJ1-1; the D gene is possibly TRBD1 (5 bases). The CDR3 is 15 residues long. The germline V and J ends were trimmed by 5 bases and 4 bases, with 17 bases remaining between them. Germline CDR1 and CDR2: MGHRA and YSYEKL. The CDR3 coding sequence is TGCGCCAGCAGCGTACCCACCGTTGGGGGCACTGAAGCTTTCTTT. Amino acid sequence: CASSVPTVGGTEAFF.

This clone was counted once. This chain connects TRBV9 to TRBJ2-3; 14 bases match TRBD2. The germline gives CDR1 SGDLS, CDR2 YYNGEE. CDR3 length equals 17 residues. The junction had 7 bases not matched to a gene; V was cut back by 4 bases and J by 3 bases. CDR3 nucleotide sequence: TGTGCCAGCAGCCAGGGACTAGCGGGGGACGGTACAGATACGCAGTATTTT. This gives the protein CASSQGLAGDGTDTQYF. Together with reference TRBV9 and TRBJ2-3, the CDR3 gives the full variable domain: DSGVTQTPKHLITATGQRVTLRCSPRSGDLSVYWYQQSLDQGLQFLIQYYNGEERAKGNILERFSAQQFPDLHSELNLSSLELGDSALYFCASSQGLAGDGTDTQYFGPGTRLTVL.

The rearrangement links TRBV9 to TRBJ2-2; TRBD1 aligns across 7 bases. Unmatched junction bases numbered 3, after V lost 0 bases and J lost 1 base. There are 16 residues in the CDR3. Germline V gene lookup returns CDR1 SGDLS and CDR2 YYNGEE. This CDR3 reads CASSVEGGLNTGELFF. The CDR3 DNA sequence: TGTGCCAGCAGCGTAGAAGGGGGCCTGAACACCGGGGAGCTGTTTTTT.

V is TRBV6-6 and J is TRBJ2-2; D is unresolved. Between the trimmed V and J ends, which lost 6 bases and 3 bases, there was a span of 17 bases. The germline V gene encodes CDR1 MNHNY and CDR2 SVGAGI (reference sequence). The CDR3 sequence is 16 residues long. CDR3 DNA: TGTGCCAGCAGCCAAACAATGGGTGGCGACACCGGGGAGCTGTTTTTT. Its translation is CASSQTMGGDTGELFF.

This clone was detected only once. The genes are TRBV11-2 and TRBJ2-2; 7 bases line up with TRBD2. There are 19 residues in the CDR3. Germline V gene data show CDR1 as SGHAT and CDR2 as FQNNGV. Unmatched junction bases numbered 17, after V lost 5 bases and J lost 2 bases. The CDR3 bases are TGTGCCAGCAGCCCACGTTGGGGGAGGGAGGGCACAAACACCGGGGAGCTGTTTTTT. This gives the protein CASSPRWGREGTNTGELFF.

To note about this clone: Other nucleotide sequences from this sample produce the same CDR3. This chain links TRBV9 with TRBJ2-7; 7 bases are a match to TRBD1. Germline CDR1 is SGDLS and CDR2 is YYNGEE. The CDR3 covers 15 residues. After removal of 0 bases from V and 2 bases from J, the junction contained 5 bases not matched to a gene. In DNA, the CDR3 is TGTGCCAGCAGCGTAGAGGCAGGGGGTCCCTACGAGCAGTACTTC. It translates to CASSVEAGGPYEQYF.

The rearrangement uses TRBV10-1 and TRBJ2-7; D gene unclear. This CDR3 is 14 amino acids long. Trimming cost V 3 bases and J 4 bases, with 13 bases left between them. The V gene's germline CDR1 is WNHNN and CDR2 SYGVQD (reference sequence). For the CDR3, the DNA is TGCGCCAGCAGTGACCCAGGACGAAATTACGAGCAGTACTTC. It encodes CASSDPGRNYEQYF.

In nucleotides, the CDR3 is TGTGCCAGCAGCAAAAAAGGATTCTCCTACGAGCAGTACTTC. Amino acids: CASSKKGFSYEQYF. The chain couples TRBV28 to TRBJ2-7; D remains ambiguous. The CDR3 length is 14 residues. Trimming took off 6 bases at V and 0 bases at J, with 12 bases between the two ends. Germline assignment: CDR1 MDHEN and CDR2 SYDVKM.

The V gene is TRBV4-1, the J gene TRBJ2-7; D remains ambiguous. From germline, CDR1 is MGHRA and CDR2 YSYEKL. The CDR3 is 14 amino acids. The V and J ends lost 0 bases and 3 bases respectively, with 9 bases between them. The CDR3 DNA reads as TGCGCCAGCAGCCAAGACCAGGAAGACTACGAGCAGTACTTC. Protein: CASSQDQEDYEQYF.

The chain carries TRBV7-6 and TRBJ2-1; 9 bases align to TRBD1. After removal of 5 bases from V and 9 bases from J, the junction contained 11 bases not matched to a gene. This CDR3 has 15 amino acids. From germline, CDR1 is SGHVS and CDR2 FNYEAQ. Written as DNA, the CDR3 is TGTGCCAGCAGCGCGACCGGGACAGGGAGCAGTGAGCAGTTCTTC. It is translated as CASSATGTGSSEQFF.

The CDR3 is CASSLAGGRDYGYTF. The CDR3 coding sequence is TGTGCCAGCAGTTTGGCCGGAGGGCGAGACTATGGCTACACCTTC. The V and J genes are TRBV27 and TRBJ1-2, with unresolved D. Looked up from germline, CDR1 is MNHEY and CDR2 is SMNVEV (reference sequence). V was trimmed by 3 bases and J by 3 bases, leaving 14 bases between them. The CDR3 runs to 15 residues.

The chain is built from TRBV5-1 and TRBJ2-1; 10 bases map to TRBD2. The CDR3 covers 14 residues. V was pared by 6 bases and J by 6 bases, with 6 bases of the junction left unmatched. Germline-derived CDR1 and CDR2 are SGHRS and YFSETQ. DNA for the CDR3: TGCGCCAGCACTCTAGCGGGGGCCACCAATGAGCAGTTCTTC. This translates into CASTLAGATNEQFF.

Only one count was recorded for this clone. Other DNA sequences in the sample encode the same CDR3. V usage is TRBV7-9 and J usage is TRBJ1-1; D is ambiguous. This CDR3 has 12 amino acids. Per germline, CDR1 SEHNR and CDR2 FQNEAQ (reference sequence). Trimming removed 1 base from V and 6 bases from J, with 6 bases in between. Here the CDR3 reads CASSLVGAEAFF. CDR3 nucleotide sequence: TGTGCCAGCAGCTTAGTTGGCGCTGAAGCTTTCTTT.

The chain has TRBV6-1 and TRBJ2-7; perhaps TRBD2 as D (6 bases). CDR3 size: 15 residues. CDR1 is MNHNS and CDR2 is SASEGT in the germline V gene. The V end lost 6 bases, the J end lost 0 bases, and 15 bases lay between the germline ends. CDR3: CASSAGGVGSYEQYF. In DNA, the CDR3 is TGTGCCAGCAGCGCCGGGGGAGTGGGCTCCTACGAGCAGTACTTC.

The chain carries TRBV2 and TRBJ1-2, with D unclear. This CDR3 contains 13 residues. Germline CDR1 is SNHLY and CDR2 is FYNNEI. V gave up 1 base and J gave up 3 bases, with 6 bases separating them. The CDR3: CASSEVSDYGYTF. The CDR3 DNA reads as TGTGCCAGCAGTGAAGTGTCAGACTATGGCTACACCTTC.

The rearrangement links TRBV4-1 to TRBJ2-4, with D uncertain. The CDR3 covers 15 residues. V dropped 1 base and J dropped 0 bases, with 7 bases sitting between them. Germline-derived CDR1 and CDR2 are MGHRA and YSYEKL. This chain's CDR3 is CASSQALGAKNIQYF. The CDR3 DNA is TGCGCCAGCAGCCAAGCCCTGGGAGCCAAAAACATTCAGTACTTC.

This clone has a single count. The chain uses TRBV6-1 and TRBJ2-5, with D perhaps TRBD1 or TRBD2 (6 bases each). CDR1 is MNHNS and CDR2 is SASEGT in the germline V gene. V gave up 11 bases and J gave up 1 base, with 17 bases separating them. The CDR3 covers 14 residues. DNA for the CDR3: TGTGCCGGCAACACCTGGGGGGCCCAAGAGACCCAGTACTTC. Translation: CAGNTWGAQETQYF.

The chain is built from TRBV6-6 and TRBJ2-1; 8 bases line up with TRBD2. The CDR3 extends over 16 amino acids. Germline CDR1 is MNHNY and CDR2 is SVGAGI (reference sequence). J was trimmed by 5 bases and V by 1 base; bases with no gene match: 7. The CDR3 coding sequence is TGTGCCAGCAGTTACTTATCACCTAGCGGGCACAATGAGCAGTTCTTC. This sequence encodes CASSYLSPSGHNEQFF.